Each of the 30 T cell receptor beta chains below was sequenced from the same sample in a study of multiple sclerosis patients with progressive multifocal leukoencephalopathy (dated 2019 in TCRdb). The time point tag for this specimen amounts to: before natalizumab initiation. Library generation was performed with the immunoSEQ multiplex PCR assay. Imported from immuneACCESS, the table was reduced by TCRdb to in-frame sequences with V and J called. These copies leave out some clones; in studies compared against another copy, an unresolved V gene accounts for under half, and the cause of the remainder is not known. The sample yields about 30,000 clones; 85% to 95% were counted once. The ten most abundant clones make up less than 2.5% of the sample. What was sequenced was PBMCs. These receptors all come from a man aged 25-45 years with multiple sclerosis.

This sequence joins TRBV7-2 and TRBJ1-5; D unresolved. The length of the CDR3 is 15 residues. The V gene lost 2 bases and the J gene lost 0 bases, with 8 bases spanning the gap. Germline V lookup: CDR1 SGHTA, CDR2 FQGNSA. CDR3: CASSLLRNSNQPQHF. The CDR3, as DNA: TGTGCCAGCAGCTTATTGCGGAATAGCAATCAGCCCCAGCATTTT. The variable domain in full, completed from reference TRBV7-2 and TRBJ1-5, reads GAGVSQSPSNKVTEKGKDVELRCDPISGHTALYWYRQSLGQGLEFLIYFQGNSAPDKSGLPSDRFSAERTGGSVSTLTIQRTQQEDSAVYLCASSLLRNSNQPQHFGDGTRLSIL.

The V and J genes are TRBV6-5 and TRBJ2-7; D gene unclear. Germline V gene data show CDR1 as MNHEY and CDR2 as SVGAGI. CDR3 length: 15 amino acids. Trimming took off 0 bases at V and 6 bases at J, with 15 bases between the two ends. CDR3 in DNA: TGTGCCAGCAGTTACTCGGCACAGCAGGACCGCGAGCAGTACTTC. Its translation is CASSYSAQQDREQYF.

The V gene is TRBV6-6, the J gene TRBJ2-3; 8 bases map to TRBD2. Germline V gives CDR1 MNHNY, CDR2 SVGAGI (reference sequence). The CDR3 covers 13 residues. The V segment lost 10 bases and the J segment 4 bases; nucleotides outside the gene matches: 7. The CDR3, as DNA: TGTGCCAATGGAGCGGGAGAGGCAGATACGCAGTATTTT. The encoded protein is CANGAGEADTQYF.

V and J are TRBV5-4 and TRBJ1-4; TRBD1 is a possible D gene (6 bases). This CDR3 spans 14 amino acids. Germline CDR1 reads SGHNT; CDR2 reads YYREEE (reference sequence). Trimming cost V 3 bases and J 7 bases, with 13 bases left between them. The CDR3 DNA is TGTGCCAGCAGCTCCAGGGGCGGAGGTGAAAAACTGTTTTTT. It yields the protein CASSSRGGGEKLFF. Together with reference TRBV5-4 and TRBJ1-4, the CDR3 gives the full variable domain: ETGVTQSPTHLIKTRGQQVTLRCSSQSGHNTVSWYQQALGQGPQFIFQYYREEENGRGNFPPRFSGLQFPNYSSELNVNALELDDSALYLCASSSRGGGEKLFFGSGTQLSVL.

The CDR3, as DNA: TGTGCCAGCAGCGGGCAGGGGGCGGGATATGGCTACACCTTC. Protein product: CASSGQGAGYGYTF. The rearrangement uses TRBV11-2 and TRBJ1-2; 8 nucleotides agree with TRBD1. CDR3 size: 14 residues. CDR1 SGHAT and CDR2 FQNNGV come from the germline V gene. Trimming took 5 bases from V and 5 from J; bases not matched to a gene: 7. Variable domain in full (rest from reference TRBV11-2 and TRBJ1-2): EAGVAQSPRYKIIEKRQSVAFWCNPISGHATLYWYQQILGQGPKLLIQFQNNGVVDDSQLPKDRFSAERLKGVDSTLKIQPAKLEDSAVYLCASSGQGAGYGYTFGSGTRLTVV.

This clone has just one count. The V call is TRBV7-9, the J call TRBJ2-5; tentative D call: TRBD1 (6 bases). The CDR3 is 11 residues long. With 3 bases removed from V and 14 bases from J, the gap between germline ends came to 13 bases. Germline values: CDR1 SEHNR, CDR2 FQNEAQ (reference sequence). CDR3 nucleotide sequence: TGTGCCAGCAGCTTTCCAGGGGCCGAATACTTC. Translation: CASSFPGAEYF.

The chain has TRBV4-1 and TRBJ2-5, with D possibly TRBD1 on 5 matching bases. The assigned J gene may be wrong: the sequence end matches TRBJ2-7 better. CDR3 length: 17 amino acids. The germline gives CDR1 MGHRA, CDR2 YSYEKL. CDR3 coding DNA: TGCGCCAGCAGCCAAGATTGGTCTTTCAGGGATCTCTACGAGCAGTACTTC. Its protein product is CASSQDWSFRDLYEQYF.

The chain recombines TRBV10-3 with TRBJ2-1, with TRBD2 matching 12 bases. In germline, CDR1 is ENHRY, CDR2 SYGVKD. This CDR3 is 19 amino acids long. V shed 4 bases, J shed 0 bases, and the junction held 10 bases outside the gene matches. CDR3 coding DNA: TGTGCCATCAGTGGGAGGACTAGCGGGACTAGCAGCTCCTACAATGAGCAGTTCTTC. Translation: CAISGRTSGTSSSYNEQFF.

The chain uses TRBV7-9 and TRBJ2-5; 10 nucleotides align to TRBD2. Germline V gives CDR1 SEHNR, CDR2 FQNEAQ (reference sequence). This CDR3 comprises 15 residues. Trimming cost V 3 bases and J 5 bases; bases outside gene matches: 6. The CDR3: CASSFSGTSVETQYF. CDR3 DNA: TGTGCCAGCAGCTTCTCCGGGACTAGCGTTGAGACCCAGTACTTC.

V usage is TRBV7-2 and J usage is TRBJ2-7; D not certain. The CDR3 extends over 14 amino acids. Trimming stripped 1 base from V and 1 base from J, with 8 bases between. CDR1 SGHTA and CDR2 FQGNSA come from the germline V gene. The CDR3 reads CASSLVLGSYEQYF. The CDR3, as DNA: TGTGCCAGCAGCTTAGTCCTCGGATCCTACGAGCAGTACTTC.

This rearrangement joins TRBV4-2 to TRBJ2-2; a possible D gene is TRBD1 (5 bases). The ends were cut back, 7 bases at V and 2 bases at J, with 17 bases in the middle. The CDR3 totals 16 residues. The germline gives CDR1 LGHNA, CDR2 YNFKEQ. The CDR3 DNA reads TGTGCCAGCACATCGTGGTTACAGGTCAACACCGGGGAGCTGTTTTTT. The encoded protein is CASTSWLQVNTGELFF.

V gene TRBV6-5 combines with J gene TRBJ2-7, with 8 bases that match TRBD1. With 5 bases clipped from V and 2 bases from J, the junction kept 5 bases outside the gene matches. Per germline, CDR1 MNHEY and CDR2 SVGAGI. This CDR3 region has 14 residues. CDR3 bases: TGTGCCAGCAGTCCAGGACAGGGAACCTACGAGCAGTACGTC. Protein: CASSPGQGTYEQYV.

A few counts support this clone. V and J are TRBV7-9 and TRBJ2-3; D might be TRBD1 (6 bases). Trimming pared 9 bases from V and 1 base from J, leaving 11 bases between. There are 13 residues in the CDR3. CDR1 and CDR2 (germline): SEHNR, FQNEAQ (reference sequence). The CDR3 sequence: CARGQLRTDTQYF. The DNA for the CDR3 is TGTGCCAGAGGACAGCTACGCACAGATACGCAGTATTTT.

This clone was observed once. The chain combines TRBV9 with TRBJ2-5; D possibly corresponds to TRBD1 (5 bases). The V gene's germline CDR1 is SGDLS and CDR2 YYNGEE. V was cut by 0 bases and J by 2 bases, with 8 bases left in between. The CDR3 length is 14 residues. CDR3 nucleotides: TGTGCCAGCAGCGTAGGGGGCAGTCAAGAGACCCAGTACTTC. Protein product: CASSVGGSQETQYF.

The V gene is TRBV7-8, the J gene TRBJ2-3; D is unclear. V was cut by 5 bases and J by 2 bases, with 14 bases left in between. The CDR3 has 15 residues. CDR1 and CDR2 from the germline V gene are SGHVS and FQNEAQ. The CDR3 nucleotides read TGTGCCAGCAGCACCCAACGTTTGGCCACAGATACGCAGTATTTT. This gives the protein CASSTQRLATDTQYF.

This chain uses TRBV27 with TRBJ2-7, with 8 bases that match TRBD2. Germline trimming cut 5 bases from V and 1 base from J; bases unmatched to any gene: 10. The V gene's germline CDR1 is MNHEY and CDR2 SMNVEV (reference sequence). This CDR3 region has 16 residues. CDR3 nucleotide sequence: TGTGCCAGCAGTATCGGGGGGGAAATTAGGTCCTACGAGCAGTACGTC. It yields the protein CASSIGGEIRSYEQYV.

For the CDR3, the DNA is TGCGCCAGCAGCCAAGATCCAGACAGGCCGAACACCGGGGAGCTGTTTTTT. Its protein is CASSQDPDRPNTGELFF. The chain couples TRBV4-3 to TRBJ2-2, with D tentatively TRBD1 (6 bases). The ends were cut back, 0 bases at V and 0 bases at J, with 11 bases in the middle. The CDR3 covers 17 residues. Per germline, CDR1 LGHNA and CDR2 YSLEER.

V gene TRBV4-1 combines with J gene TRBJ1-1; D is perhaps TRBD1 (6 bases). The germline V gene has CDR1 MGHRA and CDR2 YSYEKL. With 4 bases removed from V and 4 bases from J, the gap between germline ends came to 13 bases. CDR3 length equals 14 residues. CDR3 bases: TGCGCCAGCAGCCTAACACAGGGATCCACTGAAGCTTTCTTT. It is translated as CASSLTQGSTEAFF.

This sequence joins TRBV4-2 and TRBJ2-7; 7 bases fit TRBD1. With 1 base clipped from V and 3 bases from J, the junction kept 6 bases outside the gene matches. In germline, CDR1 is LGHNA, CDR2 YNFKEQ. The CDR3 has 15 amino acids. The CDR3 here is CASSQGGQKIYEQYF. The DNA for the CDR3 is TGTGCCAGCAGCCAAGGGGGACAGAAGATCTACGAGCAGTACTTC.

This chain links TRBV7-2 with TRBJ2-3, with 8 bases lining up with TRBD2. Germline V gene sequence: CDR1 SGHTA, CDR2 FQGNSA. The CDR3 contains 13 residues. V lost 5 bases, J lost 6 bases, and 4 bases stayed unmatched. DNA of the CDR3: TGTGCCAGCAGCGGGACTAGAGAGGATACGCAGTATTTT. It specifies CASSGTREDTQYF.

J is TRBJ2-7 and V is TRBV21-1; the D call in the table, TRBD2, was not verified against the DNA. TRBV21-1 represents a pseudogene. The CDR3 has 15 residues. The CDR3 DNA follows: TGTGCCAGCAGCAAAGGGAAGGTAGCGGGATACGAGCAGTACGTC. It encodes CASSKGKVAGYEQYV.

Comment on this clone: A junction boundary mismatches the germline segment, possibly from a read error. This chain links TRBV10-3 with TRBJ2-7, with no clear D. CDR1 and CDR2 from the germline V gene are ENHRY and SYGVKD. CDR3 size: 13 residues. In nucleotides, the CDR3 is TGTGCCATCACCGATGGTATAACCTACGAGCAGTGCTTC. Residues: CAITDGITYEQCF.

This chain uses TRBV7-6 with TRBJ2-1; the D gene could be TRBD1 or TRBD2 (5 bases each). V lost 4 bases to trimming and J lost 9 bases, with 7 bases between them. The V gene's germline CDR1 is SGHVS and CDR2 FNYEAQ. The CDR3 runs to 11 residues. The DNA of the CDR3 is TGTGCCAGCAGCTCTGGGGGTGAGCAGTTCTTC. Residues: CASSSGGEQFF.

V usage is TRBV4-3 and J usage is TRBJ1-2; 7 bases align to TRBD1. Germline trimming cut 3 bases from V and 8 bases from J; bases unmatched to any gene: 12. In germline, CDR1 is LGHNA, CDR2 YSLEER. The CDR3 runs to 15 residues. Here the CDR3 reads CASSQPDRDLGGYTF. DNA for the CDR3: TGCGCCAGCAGCCAGCCTGACAGGGATCTAGGAGGCTACACCTTC.

For the CDR3, the DNA is TGTGCCAGTAGTTCCGGACTTATGAACACTGAAGCTTTCTTT. Encoded protein: CASSSGLMNTEAFF. The chain recombines TRBV19 with TRBJ1-1; no clear D. The CDR3 covers 14 residues. Trimming removed 5 bases at V and 0 bases at J, with 10 bases between. Germline V gene sequence: CDR1 LNHDA, CDR2 SQIVND (reference sequence).

This chain links TRBV9 with TRBJ1-1; TRBD1 is a possible D gene (5 bases). The CDR3 has 16 amino acids. V was clipped by 3 bases and J by 0 bases, with 15 bases between them. The germline gives CDR1 SGDLS, CDR2 YYNGEE. Written as DNA, the CDR3 is TGTGCCAGCAGCGCCATCCGGGGACTCATGAACACTGAAGCTTTCTTT. This encodes CASSAIRGLMNTEAFF.

V and J are TRBV10-2 and TRBJ2-2; D is uncertain. Trimming shortened V by 5 bases and J by 3 bases, and 1 base separated the two germline ends. This CDR3 comprises 11 residues. CDR1 is WSHSY and CDR2 is SAAADI in the germline V gene. In DNA, the CDR3 is TGCGCCAGCAGTTACACCGGGGAGCTGTTTTTT. Protein sequence: CASSYTGELFF.

This chain uses TRBV10-3 with TRBJ2-3; D gene unclear. Germline lookup yields CDR1 ENHRY and CDR2 SYGVKD. Trimming pared 2 bases from V and 1 base from J, leaving 13 bases between. This CDR3 contains 16 residues. Here the CDR3 reads CAISEPTPRRTDTQYF. The CDR3 DNA reads TGTGCCATCAGTGAGCCCACCCCGCGGCGCACAGATACGCAGTATTTT.

The rearrangement joins TRBV7-2 to TRBJ1-2; D remains ambiguous. Per the germline V gene, CDR1 is SGHTA and CDR2 is FQGNSA. V was cut by 5 bases and J by 2 bases, with 15 bases left in between. The CDR3 sequence is 15 residues long. DNA of the CDR3: TGTGCCAGCAGCCAAACCTCGACGGTAAACTATGGCTACACCTTC. This encodes CASSQTSTVNYGYTF.

The V gene is TRBV9, the J gene TRBJ2-1, with TRBD2 identical over 13 bases. There are 15 residues in the CDR3. V shed 0 bases and J 7 bases; nucleotides not matched to a gene: 1. Per the germline V gene, CDR1 is SGDLS and CDR2 is YYNGEE. Here the CDR3 DNA reads TGTGCCAGCAGCGTAGGACTAGCGGGAGGAAATGAGCAGTTCTTC. Amino acids: CASSVGLAGGNEQFF.